This TCR beta chain was observed in a study of T cells after posttransplantation cyclophosphamide. Clones were sequenced by immunoSEQ multiplex PCR, and TCRdb holds only the in-frame ones, with some missing. The sample has fewer than 40,000 clones, none seen only once. The study, taken as a whole, reports: Recipient CMV seropositivity and CMV reactivation strongly tracked TRB clonality. Tissue-infiltrating T cells from skin or gut overlapped little with blood T cells.

The CDR3 is 14 residues long. The germline V gene has CDR1 LGHNA and CDR2 YSLEER. The germline V and J ends were trimmed by 3 bases and 9 bases, with 17 bases remaining between them. This clone was recorded at least ten times. Its target is not known. The sequence came from a woman in her 30s in good health and a related stem cell transplant donor. V gene TRBV4-3 combines with J gene TRBJ1-2, with D tentatively TRBD1 (5 bases). Sequences were obtained from PBMCs. The CDR3, as DNA: TGCGCCAGCAGCCACGGCAGGGCCACTACTCGCTACACCTTC. This codes for CASSHGRATTRYTF.